This T cell receptor (beta chain) stems from a study of blood T cell repertoires in COVID-19. Study summary: Sites across the United States, Italy and Spain contributed samples from acute and convalescent COVID-19.

Study members were between roughly 18 and 100 years old and lived in 20 to 30 US regions. Participant-given clinical history determined each cohort assignment. The CDR3 has 13 amino acids. Germline assignment: CDR1 MGHDK and CDR2 SYGVNS. V dropped 6 bases and J dropped 9; count of bases not matched to a gene: 4. In the original workflow: Amplification of reference gene primers was used by the study to estimate nucleated cell counts. The repertoire was sequenced with immunoSEQ multiplex PCR; TCRdb's copy has only in-frame clones and lacks some. D and trimming come from the DNA, and the V and J calls and clone size come from that table. The sample includes 150,000 or so clones, approximately 84% of them seen just once.

Sequences were obtained from PBMCs or T cells enriched from blood (not recorded which). J is TRBJ1-6 and V is TRBV25-1; TRBD1 agrees at 8 bases. The source is a woman aged 40 to 50 with acute COVID-19. The CDR3 region is CASRDRVTSPLHF. The CDR3 DNA is TGTGCCAGCAGGGACAGGGTGACTTCACCCCTCCACTTT.